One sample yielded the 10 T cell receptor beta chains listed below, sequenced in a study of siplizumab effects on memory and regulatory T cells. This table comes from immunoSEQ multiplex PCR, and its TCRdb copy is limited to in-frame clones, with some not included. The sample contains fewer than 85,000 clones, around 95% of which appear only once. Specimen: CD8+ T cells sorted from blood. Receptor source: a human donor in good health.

CDR3 DNA sequence: TGTGCCAGCAGCCCGGGGCGTAGGGCCGGGGAGCTGTTTTTT. The encoded protein is CASSPGRRAGELFF. This chain connects TRBV5-6 to TRBJ2-2; tentatively, D is TRBD1 or TRBD2 (5 bases each). There are 14 residues in the CDR3. Between the trimmed V and J ends, which lost 4 bases and 6 bases, there was a span of 13 bases. Germline loops: CDR1 SGHDT, CDR2 YYEEEE.

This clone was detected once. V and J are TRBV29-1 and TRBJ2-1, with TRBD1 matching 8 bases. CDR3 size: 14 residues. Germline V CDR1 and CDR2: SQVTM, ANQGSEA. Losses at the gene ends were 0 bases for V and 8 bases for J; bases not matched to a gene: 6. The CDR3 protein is CSVEDHDRGDEQFF. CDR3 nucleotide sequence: TGCAGCGTTGAAGATCATGACAGGGGCGATGAGCAGTTCTTC.

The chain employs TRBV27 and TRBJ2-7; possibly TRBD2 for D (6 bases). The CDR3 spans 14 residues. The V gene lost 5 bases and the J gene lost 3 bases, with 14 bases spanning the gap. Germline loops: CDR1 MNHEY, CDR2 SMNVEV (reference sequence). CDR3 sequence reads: CASSPGPGGYEQYF. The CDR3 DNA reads TGTGCCAGCAGTCCGGGGCCCGGGGGCTACGAGCAGTACTTC.

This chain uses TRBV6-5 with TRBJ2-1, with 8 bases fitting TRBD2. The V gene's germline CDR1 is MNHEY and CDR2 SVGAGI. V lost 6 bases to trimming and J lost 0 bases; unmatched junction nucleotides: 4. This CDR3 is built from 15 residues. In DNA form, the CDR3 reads TGTGCCAGCAGACTAGCGGTCAGCTCCTACAATGAGCAGTTCTTC. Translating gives CASRLAVSSYNEQFF.

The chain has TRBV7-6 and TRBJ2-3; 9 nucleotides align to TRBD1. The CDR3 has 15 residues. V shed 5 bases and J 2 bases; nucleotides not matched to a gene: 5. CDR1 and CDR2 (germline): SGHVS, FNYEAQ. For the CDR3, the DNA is TGTGCCAGCAGCCGGACAGGGGCGGTCACAGATACGCAGTATTTT. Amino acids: CASSRTGAVTDTQYF.

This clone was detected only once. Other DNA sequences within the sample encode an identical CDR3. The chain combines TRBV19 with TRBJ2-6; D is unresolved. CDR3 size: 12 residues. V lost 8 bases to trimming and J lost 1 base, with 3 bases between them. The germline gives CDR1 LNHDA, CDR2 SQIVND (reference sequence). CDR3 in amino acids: CASSSGANVLTF. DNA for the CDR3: TGTGCCAGTTCATCTGGGGCCAACGTCCTGACTTTC.

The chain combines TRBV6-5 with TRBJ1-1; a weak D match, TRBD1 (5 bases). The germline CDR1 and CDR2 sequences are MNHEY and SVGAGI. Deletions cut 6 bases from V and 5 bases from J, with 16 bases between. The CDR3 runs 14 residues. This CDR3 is CASSWTIEGTEAFF. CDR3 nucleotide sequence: TGTGCCAGCAGCTGGACGATTGAGGGGACTGAAGCTTTCTTT.

CDR3 sequence: CASSPIGGGAGYTF. In nucleotides, the CDR3 is TGTGCCAGCAGCCCAATTGGGGGAGGGGCCGGCTACACCTTC. This chain uses TRBV5-4 with TRBJ1-2; D possibly corresponds to TRBD1 (5 bases). CDR1 SGHNT and CDR2 YYREEE come from the germline V gene (reference sequence). The CDR3 is made up of 14 amino acids. V was trimmed by 4 bases and J by 8 bases, leaving 18 bases between them.

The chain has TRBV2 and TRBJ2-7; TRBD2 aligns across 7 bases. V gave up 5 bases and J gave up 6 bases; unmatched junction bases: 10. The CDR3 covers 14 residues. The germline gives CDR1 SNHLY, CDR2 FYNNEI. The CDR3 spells CASSLGLDPSEQYF. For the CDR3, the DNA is TGTGCCAGCAGTTTAGGACTAGATCCATCCGAGCAGTACTTC.

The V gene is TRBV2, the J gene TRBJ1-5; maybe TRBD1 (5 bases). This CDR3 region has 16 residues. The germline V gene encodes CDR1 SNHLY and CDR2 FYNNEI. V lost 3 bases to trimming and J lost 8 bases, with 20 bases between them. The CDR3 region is CASSEEVSGGFEPQHF. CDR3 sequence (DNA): TGTGCCAGCAGTGAGGAGGTGAGCGGGGGGTTTGAGCCCCAGCATTTT.